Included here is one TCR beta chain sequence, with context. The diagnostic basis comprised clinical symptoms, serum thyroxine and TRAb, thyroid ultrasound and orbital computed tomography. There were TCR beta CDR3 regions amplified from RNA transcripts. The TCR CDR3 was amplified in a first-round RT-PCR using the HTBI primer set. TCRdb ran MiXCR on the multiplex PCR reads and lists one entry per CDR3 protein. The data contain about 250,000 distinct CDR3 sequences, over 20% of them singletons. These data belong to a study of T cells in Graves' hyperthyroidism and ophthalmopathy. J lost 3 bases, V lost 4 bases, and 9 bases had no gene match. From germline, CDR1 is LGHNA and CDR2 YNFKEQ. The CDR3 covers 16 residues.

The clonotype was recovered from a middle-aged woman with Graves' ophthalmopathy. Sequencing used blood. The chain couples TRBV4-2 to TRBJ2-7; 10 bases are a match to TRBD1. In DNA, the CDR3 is TGTGCCAGCAGCCGCTCCTCCGGGACAGGGGTCTACGAGCAGTACTTC. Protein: CASSRSSGTGVYEQYF.